One sample yielded the 8 T cell receptor beta chains listed below, sequenced in a study of long-term antiretroviral therapy in people with HIV. This was the immunoSEQ v3.0 assay at survey level. The assay was immunoSEQ multiplex PCR, and TCRdb's table has in-frame clones only and misses some. The sample lists about 19,000 clones, roughly 87% occurring once. The sequences come from unsorted PBMCs, collected 2.1 years after starting antiretroviral therapy. Source of these receptors: a man between 18 and 35 years old with HIV.

The chain couples TRBV25-1 to TRBJ1-4; perhaps TRBD1 as D (5 bases). The germline gives CDR1 MGHDK, CDR2 SYGVNS. The CDR3 is 13 residues long. V gave up 4 bases and J gave up 6 bases, with 9 bases separating them. DNA for the CDR3: TGTGCCAGCAGTGGTCAAGGGGATGAAAAACTGTTTTTT. Its protein product is CASSGQGDEKLFF. The variable domain in full, with the rest retrieved from reference TRBV25-1 and TRBJ1-4, is EADIYQTPRYLVIGTGKKITLECSQTMGHDKMYWYQQDPGMELHLIHYSYGVNSTEKGDLSSESTVSRIRTEHFPLTLESARPSHTSQYLCASSGQGDEKLFFGSGTQLSVL.

This clone came up once. The genes are TRBV19 and TRBJ1-4, with D uncertain. The germline CDR1 and CDR2 sequences are LNHDA and SQIVND (reference sequence). Trimming removed 1 base from V and 4 bases from J, with 10 bases in between. This CDR3 comprises 15 residues. CDR3 DNA: TGTGCCAGTAGTATAGCGGGGTTCGGTAATGAAAAACTGTTTTTT. Its protein is CASSIAGFGNEKLFF. Full variable domain (rest looked up from reference TRBV19 and TRBJ1-4): DGGITQSPKYLFRKEGQNVTLSCEQNLNHDAMYWYRQDPGQGLRLIYYSQIVNDFQKGDIAEGYSVSREKKESFPLTVTSAQKNPTAFYLCASSIAGFGNEKLFFGSGTQLSVL.

This rearrangement joins TRBV27 to TRBJ1-1; D unresolved. There are 13 residues in the CDR3. Per the germline V gene, CDR1 is MNHEY and CDR2 is SMNVEV (reference sequence). Between the trimmed V and J ends, which lost 6 bases and 1 base, there was a span of 9 bases. CDR3 sequence reads: CASRPRWNTEAFF. Here the CDR3 DNA reads TGTGCCAGCAGGCCCCGTTGGAACACTGAAGCTTTCTTT.

The J gene is TRBJ2-3, the V gene TRBV7-2; D is possibly TRBD1 or TRBD2 (6 bases each). The CDR3 is 15 residues long. Germline V CDR1 and CDR2: SGHTA, FQGNSA. V gave up 6 bases and J gave up 1 base, with 14 bases separating them. The CDR3 here is CASSVRGPGTDTQYF. DNA for the CDR3: TGTGCCAGCAGTGTCCGGGGGCCGGGCACAGATACGCAGTATTTT.

V gene TRBV5-7 combines with J gene TRBJ2-7; no clear D gene. TRBV5-7 is treated as an ORF (open reading frame) with a function not yet certain. This CDR3 has 12 residues. V gave up 9 bases and J gave up 3 bases, with 13 bases separating them. The CDR3 DNA is TGTGCCACATCCCGACGTGGCTACGAGCAGTACTTC. This sequence encodes CATSRRGYEQYF.

The V gene is TRBV19, the J gene TRBJ2-2; D call uncertain. The V gene lost 7 bases and the J gene lost 2 bases, with 11 bases spanning the gap. There are 14 residues in the CDR3. Germline V gene sequence: CDR1 LNHDA, CDR2 SQIVND (reference sequence). Here the CDR3 reads CASNPYTNTGELFF. The CDR3 nucleotides read TGTGCCAGTAACCCCTATACCAACACCGGGGAGCTGTTTTTT.

A few counts support this clone. The chain recombines TRBV6-1 with TRBJ1-5, with D tentatively TRBD1 (6 bases). The V gene lost 6 bases and the J gene lost 2 bases, with 11 bases spanning the gap. The CDR3 has 14 amino acids. Germline V CDR1 and CDR2: MNHNS, SASEGT. This CDR3 is CASRQGWGNQPQHF. The CDR3 coding sequence is TGTGCCAGCAGACAGGGTTGGGGCAATCAGCCCCAGCATTTT.

The chain recombines TRBV7-6 with TRBJ2-7; the match to TRBD1 covers 8 bases. Germline CDR1 reads SGHVS; CDR2 reads FNYEAQ. The CDR3 totals 13 residues. V shed 5 bases and J 7 bases; nucleotides not matched to a gene: 7. The CDR3 loop is CASSRTGTREQYF. The CDR3 DNA reads as TGTGCCAGCAGCCGGACAGGGACGCGGGAGCAGTACTTC.